Sequencing of this T cell receptor beta chain was carried out in a study of T cell repertoires in cytomegalovirus infection. MiXCR, applied by TCRdb to the reads, yields one record per CDR3 protein. Of 150,000 to 200,000 distinct CDR3 sequences listed, less than 25% are singletons. The CDR3 length is 17 residues. In germline, CDR1 is SNHLY, CDR2 FYNNEI. J lost 5 bases, V lost 2 bases, and 7 bases had no gene match. Concerning this clonotype: Its cognate antigen is unknown.

The clonotype was recovered from a human donor in good health (CMV status not recorded). Some clones in this sample may be carry-over from other donors' samples. The sample consisted of CD8+ T cells from cultured PBMCs, taken from culture after CMV antigen stimulation. The chain uses TRBV2 and TRBJ2-3, with 13 nucleotides matching TRBD2. DNA for the CDR3: TGTGCCAGCAGTGAACGAACTAGCGGGGGGGCAGGAGATACGCAGTATTTT. This translates into CASSERTSGGAGDTQYF.